This T cell receptor (beta chain) was captured in a study of blood T cell repertoires in COVID-19. The CDR3 is 14 amino acids. Trimming removed 7 bases at V and 4 bases at J, with 14 bases between. In germline, CDR1 is SGHDT, CDR2 YYEEEE. The method was immunoSEQ multiplex PCR; TCRdb's version includes in-frame clones alone and lacks a portion of them. The data hold 300,000 or so clones, with 90% observed a single time. Material for sequencing was peripheral blood. The receptor comes from a woman in her forties with acute or convalescent COVID-19. This chain links TRBV5-6 with TRBJ1-4; tentatively, D is TRBD1 (5 bases). The chain's CDR3 is CASRWGVDNEKLFF. The CDR3 bases are TGTGCCAGCCGTTGGGGGGTAGATAATGAAAAACTGTTTTTT.